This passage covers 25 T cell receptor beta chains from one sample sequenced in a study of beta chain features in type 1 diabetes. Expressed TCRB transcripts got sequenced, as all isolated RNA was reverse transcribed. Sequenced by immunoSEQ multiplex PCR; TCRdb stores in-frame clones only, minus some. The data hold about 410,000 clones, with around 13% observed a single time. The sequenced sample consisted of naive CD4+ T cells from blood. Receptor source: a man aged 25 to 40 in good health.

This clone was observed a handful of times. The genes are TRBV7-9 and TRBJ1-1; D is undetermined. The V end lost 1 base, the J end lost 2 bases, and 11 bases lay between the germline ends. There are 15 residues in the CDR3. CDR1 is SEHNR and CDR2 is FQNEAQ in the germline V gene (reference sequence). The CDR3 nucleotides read TGTGCCAGCAGCTTAGTTGTCGGAGTAAACACTGAAGCTTTCTTT. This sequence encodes CASSLVVGVNTEAFF.

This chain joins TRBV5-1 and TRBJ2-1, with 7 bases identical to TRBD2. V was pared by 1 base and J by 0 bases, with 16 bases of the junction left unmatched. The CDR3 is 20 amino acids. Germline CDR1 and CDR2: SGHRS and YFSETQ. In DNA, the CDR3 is TGCGCCAGCAGCTTGTCGCGACTAGCCGCCAAGAAGAGCTCCTACAATGAGCAGTTCTTC. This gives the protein CASSLSRLAAKKSSYNEQFF.

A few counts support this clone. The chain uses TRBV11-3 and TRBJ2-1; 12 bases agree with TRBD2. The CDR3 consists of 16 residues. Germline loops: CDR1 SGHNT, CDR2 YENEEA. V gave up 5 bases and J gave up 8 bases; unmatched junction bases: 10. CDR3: CASSTTGTSGRHEQFF. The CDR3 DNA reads TGTGCCAGCAGCACTACTGGGACTAGCGGGCGCCATGAGCAGTTCTTC.

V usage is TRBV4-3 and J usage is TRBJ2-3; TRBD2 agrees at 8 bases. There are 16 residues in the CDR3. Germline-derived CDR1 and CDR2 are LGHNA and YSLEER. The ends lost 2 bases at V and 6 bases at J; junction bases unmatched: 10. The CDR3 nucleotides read TGCGCCAGCAGCCAAAATGTGATGCCGGGAGGGGATACGCAGTATTTT. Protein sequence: CASSQNVMPGGDTQYF.

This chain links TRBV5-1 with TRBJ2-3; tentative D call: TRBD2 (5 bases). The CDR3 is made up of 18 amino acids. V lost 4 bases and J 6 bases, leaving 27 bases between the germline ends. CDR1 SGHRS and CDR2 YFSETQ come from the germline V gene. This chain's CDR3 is CASSLAGVGVVAQDTQYF. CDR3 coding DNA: TGCGCCAGCAGCCTGGCCGGCGTCGGGGTCGTCGCTCAGGATACGCAGTATTTT.

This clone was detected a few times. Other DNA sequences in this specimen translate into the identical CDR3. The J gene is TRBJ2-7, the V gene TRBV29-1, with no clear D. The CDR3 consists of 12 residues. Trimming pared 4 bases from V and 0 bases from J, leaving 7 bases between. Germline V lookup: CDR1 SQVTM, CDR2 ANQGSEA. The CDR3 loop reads CSVGVSSYEQYF. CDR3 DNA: TGCAGCGTTGGGGTCAGCTCCTACGAGCAGTACTTC.

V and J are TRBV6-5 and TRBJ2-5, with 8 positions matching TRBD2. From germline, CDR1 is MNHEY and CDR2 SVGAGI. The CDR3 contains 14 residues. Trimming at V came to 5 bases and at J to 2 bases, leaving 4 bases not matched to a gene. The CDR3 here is CASSSTSGQETQYF. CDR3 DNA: TGTGCCAGCAGTAGTACTAGCGGTCAAGAGACCCAGTACTTC.

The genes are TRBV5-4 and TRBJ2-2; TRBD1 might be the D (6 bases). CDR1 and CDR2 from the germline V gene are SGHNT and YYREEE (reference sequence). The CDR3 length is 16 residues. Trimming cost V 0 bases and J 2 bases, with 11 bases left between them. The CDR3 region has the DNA TGTGCCAGCAGCTTGGGAACAGGGAAAAACACCGGGGAGCTGTTTTTT. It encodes CASSLGTGKNTGELFF.

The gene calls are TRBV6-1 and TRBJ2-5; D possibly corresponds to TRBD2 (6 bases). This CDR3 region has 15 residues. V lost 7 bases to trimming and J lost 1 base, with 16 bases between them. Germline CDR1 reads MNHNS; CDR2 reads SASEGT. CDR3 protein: CASIWGGIPQETQYF. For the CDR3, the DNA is TGTGCCAGCATCTGGGGCGGGATCCCCCAAGAGACCCAGTACTTC.

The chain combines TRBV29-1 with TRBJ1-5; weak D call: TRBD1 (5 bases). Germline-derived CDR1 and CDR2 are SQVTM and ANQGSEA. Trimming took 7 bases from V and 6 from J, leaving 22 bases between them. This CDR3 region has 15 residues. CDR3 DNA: TGCAGCGCTCGTCTCCAGGGACCGGGTCTTCAGCCCCAGCATTTT. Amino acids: CSARLQGPGLQPQHF.

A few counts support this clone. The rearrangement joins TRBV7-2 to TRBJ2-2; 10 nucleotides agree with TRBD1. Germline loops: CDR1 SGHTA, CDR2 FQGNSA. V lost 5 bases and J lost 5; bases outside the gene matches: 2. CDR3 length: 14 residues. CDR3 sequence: CASSTGQGTGELFF. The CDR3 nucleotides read TGTGCCAGCAGCACGGGACAGGGGACCGGGGAGCTGTTTTTT.

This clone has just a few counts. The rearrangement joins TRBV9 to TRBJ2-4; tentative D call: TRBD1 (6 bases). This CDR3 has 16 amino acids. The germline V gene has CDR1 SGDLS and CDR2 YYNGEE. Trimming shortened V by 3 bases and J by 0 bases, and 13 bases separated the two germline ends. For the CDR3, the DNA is TGTGCCAGCAGCGCAGACCAGGGGTTAGCCAAAAACATTCAGTACTTC. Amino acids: CASSADQGLAKNIQYF. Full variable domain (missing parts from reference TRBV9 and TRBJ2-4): DSGVTQTPKHLITATGQRVTLRCSPRSGDLSVYWYQQSLDQGLQFLIQYYNGEERAKGNILERFSAQQFPDLHSELNLSSLELGDSALYFCASSADQGLAKNIQYFGAGTRLSVL.

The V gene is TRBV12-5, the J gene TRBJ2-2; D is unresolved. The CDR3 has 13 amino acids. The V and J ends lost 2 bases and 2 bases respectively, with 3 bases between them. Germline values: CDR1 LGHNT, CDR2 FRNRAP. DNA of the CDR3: TGTGCTAGTGGTTTGCTTAACACCGGGGAGCTGTTTTTT. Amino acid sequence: CASGLLNTGELFF.

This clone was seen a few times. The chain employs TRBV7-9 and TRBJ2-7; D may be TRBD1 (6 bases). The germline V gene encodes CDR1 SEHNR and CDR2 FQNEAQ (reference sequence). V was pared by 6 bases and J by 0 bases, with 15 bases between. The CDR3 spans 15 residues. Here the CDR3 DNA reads TGTGCCAGCAGTAAAGGGACACTACCCTCCTACGAGCAGTACTTC. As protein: CASSKGTLPSYEQYF.

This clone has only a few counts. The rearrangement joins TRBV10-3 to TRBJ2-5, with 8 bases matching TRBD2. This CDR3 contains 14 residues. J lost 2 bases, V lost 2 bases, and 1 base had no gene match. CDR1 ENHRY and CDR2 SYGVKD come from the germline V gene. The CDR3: CAISESGRQETQYF. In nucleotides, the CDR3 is TGTGCCATCAGTGAGAGCGGGAGACAAGAGACCCAGTACTTC.

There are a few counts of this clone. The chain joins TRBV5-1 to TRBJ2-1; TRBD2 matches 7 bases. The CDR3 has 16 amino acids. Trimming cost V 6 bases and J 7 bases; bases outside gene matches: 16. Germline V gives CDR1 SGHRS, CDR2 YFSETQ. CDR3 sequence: CASTKDATGGGNEQFF. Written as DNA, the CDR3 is TGCGCCAGCACCAAGGACGCCACGGGGGGAGGTAATGAGCAGTTCTTC.

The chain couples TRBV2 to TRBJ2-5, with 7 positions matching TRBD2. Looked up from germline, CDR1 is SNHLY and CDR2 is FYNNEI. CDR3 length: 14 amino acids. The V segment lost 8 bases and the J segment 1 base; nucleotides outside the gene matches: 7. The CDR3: CASGGRAFQETQYF. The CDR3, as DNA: TGTGCCAGCGGTGGGAGGGCTTTCCAAGAGACCCAGTACTTC.

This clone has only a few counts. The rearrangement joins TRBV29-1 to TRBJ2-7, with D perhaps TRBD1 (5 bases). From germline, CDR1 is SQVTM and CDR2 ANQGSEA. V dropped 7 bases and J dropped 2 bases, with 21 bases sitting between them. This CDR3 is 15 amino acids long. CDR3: CSAGVGLPIPYEQYF. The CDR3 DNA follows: TGCAGCGCCGGCGTGGGGCTCCCTATCCCCTACGAGCAGTACTTC.

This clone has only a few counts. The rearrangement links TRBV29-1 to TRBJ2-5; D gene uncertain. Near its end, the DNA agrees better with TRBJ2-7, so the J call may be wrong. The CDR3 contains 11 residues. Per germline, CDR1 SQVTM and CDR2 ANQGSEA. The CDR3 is CSSHDSYEQYF. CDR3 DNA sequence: TGCAGCAGCCATGACTCCTACGAGCAGTACTTC.

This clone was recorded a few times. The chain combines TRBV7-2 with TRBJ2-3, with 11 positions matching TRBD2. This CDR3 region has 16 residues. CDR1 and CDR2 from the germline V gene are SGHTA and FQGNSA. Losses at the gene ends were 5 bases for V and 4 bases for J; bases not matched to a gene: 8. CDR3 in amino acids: CASSVTSGVFPDTQYF. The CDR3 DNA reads TGTGCCAGCAGCGTGACTAGCGGGGTTTTCCCAGATACGCAGTATTTT.

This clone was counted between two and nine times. The CDR3 sequence is CASSEEDFPGEQYV. CDR3 nucleotides: TGTGCCAGCAGTGAAGAGGACTTTCCAGGCGAGCAGTACGTC. This sequence joins TRBV25-1 and TRBJ2-7, with D perhaps TRBD2 (5 bases). Trimming shortened V by 2 bases and J by 6 bases, and 14 bases separated the two germline ends. Per the germline V gene, CDR1 is MGHDK and CDR2 is SYGVNS. This CDR3 is built from 14 residues.

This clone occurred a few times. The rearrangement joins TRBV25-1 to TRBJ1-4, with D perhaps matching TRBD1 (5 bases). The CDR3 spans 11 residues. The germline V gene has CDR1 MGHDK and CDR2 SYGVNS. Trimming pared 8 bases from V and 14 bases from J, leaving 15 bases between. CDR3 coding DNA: TGTGCCAGCGGGGAAGGGACCGCTCTGTTTTTT. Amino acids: CASGEGTALFF.

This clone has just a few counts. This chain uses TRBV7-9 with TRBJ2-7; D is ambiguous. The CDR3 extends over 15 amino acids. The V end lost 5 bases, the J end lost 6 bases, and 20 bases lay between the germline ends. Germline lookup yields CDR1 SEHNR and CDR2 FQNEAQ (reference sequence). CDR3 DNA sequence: TGTGCCAGCAGCCCCCAACGACGGCCCAATTTCGAGCAGTACTTC. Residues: CASSPQRRPNFEQYF. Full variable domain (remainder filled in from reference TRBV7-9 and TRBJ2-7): DTGVSQNPRHKITKRGQNVTFRCDPISEHNRLYWYRQTLGQGPEFLTYFQNEAQLEKSRLLSDRFSAERPKGSFSTLEIQRTEQGDSAMYLCASSPQRRPNFEQYFGPGTRLTVT.

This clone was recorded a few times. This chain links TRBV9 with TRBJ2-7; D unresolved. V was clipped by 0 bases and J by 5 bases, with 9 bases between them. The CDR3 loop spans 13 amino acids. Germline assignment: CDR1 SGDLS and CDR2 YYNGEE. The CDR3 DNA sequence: TGTGCCAGCAGCGTAGGACTCCCTGACGAGCAGTACTTC. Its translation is CASSVGLPDEQYF.

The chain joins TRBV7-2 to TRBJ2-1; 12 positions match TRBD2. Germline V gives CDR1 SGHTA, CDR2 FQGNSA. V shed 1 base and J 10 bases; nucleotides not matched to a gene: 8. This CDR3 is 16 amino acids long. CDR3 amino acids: CASSLEASGGAREQFF. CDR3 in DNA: TGTGCCAGCAGCTTAGAGGCTAGCGGGGGGGCGCGAGAGCAGTTCTTC. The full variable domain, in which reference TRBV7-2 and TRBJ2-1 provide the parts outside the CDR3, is GAGVSQSPSNKVTEKGKDVELRCDPISGHTALYWYRQSLGQGLEFLIYFQGNSAPDKSGLPSDRFSAERTGGSVSTLTIQRTQQEDSAVYLCASSLEASGGAREQFFGPGTRLTVL.